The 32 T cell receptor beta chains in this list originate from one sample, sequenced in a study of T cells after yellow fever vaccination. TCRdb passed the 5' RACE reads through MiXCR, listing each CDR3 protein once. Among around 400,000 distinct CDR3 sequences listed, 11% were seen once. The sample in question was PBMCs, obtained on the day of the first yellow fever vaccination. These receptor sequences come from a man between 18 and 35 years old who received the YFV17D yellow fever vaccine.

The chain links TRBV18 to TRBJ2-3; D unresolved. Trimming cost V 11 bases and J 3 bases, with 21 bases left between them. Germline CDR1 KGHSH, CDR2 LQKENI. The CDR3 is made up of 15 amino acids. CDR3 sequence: CAVSAHPLRTDTQYF. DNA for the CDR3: TGTGCCGTAAGCGCACACCCTTTGCGTACAGATACGCAGTATTTT.

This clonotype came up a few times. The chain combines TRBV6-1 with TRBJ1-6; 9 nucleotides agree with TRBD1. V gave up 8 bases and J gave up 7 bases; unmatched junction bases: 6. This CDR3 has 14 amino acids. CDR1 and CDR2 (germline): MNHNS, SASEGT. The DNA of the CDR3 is TGTGCCAGCGGACAGACAGGGGGGAATTCACCCCTCCACTTT. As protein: CASGQTGGNSPLHF.

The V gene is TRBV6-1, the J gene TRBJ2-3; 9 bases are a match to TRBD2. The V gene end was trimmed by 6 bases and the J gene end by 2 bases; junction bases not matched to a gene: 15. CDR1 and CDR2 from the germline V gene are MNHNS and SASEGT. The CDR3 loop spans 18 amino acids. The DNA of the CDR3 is TGTGCCAGCAGCCCCGGGTGGGGGGTAGCGGGGGCCACAGATACGCAGTATTTT. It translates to CASSPGWGVAGATDTQYF.

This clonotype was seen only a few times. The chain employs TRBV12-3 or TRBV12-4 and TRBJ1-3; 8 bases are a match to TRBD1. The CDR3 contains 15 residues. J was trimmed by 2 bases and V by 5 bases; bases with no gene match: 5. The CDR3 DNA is TGTGCCAGCAGTGGCAGGGGGCTCCCTGGAAACACCATATATTTT. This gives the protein CASSGRGLPGNTIYF.

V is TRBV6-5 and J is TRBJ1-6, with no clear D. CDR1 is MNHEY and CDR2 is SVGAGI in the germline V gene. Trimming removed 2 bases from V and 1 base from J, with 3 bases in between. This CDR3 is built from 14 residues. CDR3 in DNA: TGTGCCAGCAGTTACGGTTCCTATAATTCACCCCTCCACTTT. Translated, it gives CASSYGSYNSPLHF.

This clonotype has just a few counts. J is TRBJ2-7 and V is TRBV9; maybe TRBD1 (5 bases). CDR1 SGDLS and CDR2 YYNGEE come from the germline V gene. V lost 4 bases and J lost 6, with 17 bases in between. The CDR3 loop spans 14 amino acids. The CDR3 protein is CASSSGFLSGEQYF. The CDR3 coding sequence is TGTGCCAGCAGCTCAGGGTTTCTGTCTGGCGAGCAGTACTTC.

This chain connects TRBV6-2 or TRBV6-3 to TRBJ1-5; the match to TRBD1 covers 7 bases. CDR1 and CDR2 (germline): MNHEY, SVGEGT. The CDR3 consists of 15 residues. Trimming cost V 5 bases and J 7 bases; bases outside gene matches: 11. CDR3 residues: CASSPYRTGWQPQHF. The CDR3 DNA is TGTGCCAGCAGTCCCTATCGGACAGGTTGGCAGCCCCAGCATTTT.

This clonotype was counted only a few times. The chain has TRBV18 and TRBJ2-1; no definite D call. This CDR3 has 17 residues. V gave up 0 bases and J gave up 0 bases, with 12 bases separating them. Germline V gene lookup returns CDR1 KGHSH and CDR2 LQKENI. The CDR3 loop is CASSPPVSRSSYNEQFF. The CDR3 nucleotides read TGTGCCAGCTCACCACCGGTCTCCCGGAGCTCCTACAATGAGCAGTTCTTC.

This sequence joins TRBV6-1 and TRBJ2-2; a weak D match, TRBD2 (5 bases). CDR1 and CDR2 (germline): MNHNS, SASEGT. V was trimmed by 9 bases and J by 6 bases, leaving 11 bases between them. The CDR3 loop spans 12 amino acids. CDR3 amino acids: CASFTRAGELFF. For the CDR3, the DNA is TGTGCCAGTTTCACGAGGGCCGGGGAGCTGTTTTTT.

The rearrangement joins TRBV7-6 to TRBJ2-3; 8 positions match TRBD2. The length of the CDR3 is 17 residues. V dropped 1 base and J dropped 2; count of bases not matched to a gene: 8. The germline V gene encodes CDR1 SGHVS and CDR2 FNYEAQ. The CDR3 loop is CASSLGGAGAYTDTQYF. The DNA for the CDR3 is TGTGCCAGCAGCTTAGGGGGAGCGGGGGCCTACACAGATACGCAGTATTTT.

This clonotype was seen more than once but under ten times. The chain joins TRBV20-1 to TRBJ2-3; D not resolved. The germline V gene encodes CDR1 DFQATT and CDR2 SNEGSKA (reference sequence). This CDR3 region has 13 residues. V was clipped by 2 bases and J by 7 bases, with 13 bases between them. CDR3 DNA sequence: TGCAGTGCTAGAAAAATGAGCGTCTATACGCAGTATTTT. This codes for CSARKMSVYTQYF.

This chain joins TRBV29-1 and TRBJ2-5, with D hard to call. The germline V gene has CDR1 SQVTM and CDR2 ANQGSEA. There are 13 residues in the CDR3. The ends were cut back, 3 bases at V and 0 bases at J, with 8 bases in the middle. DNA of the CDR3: TGCAGCGTTGACGGAACAGACCAAGAGACCCAGTACTTC. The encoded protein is CSVDGTDQETQYF.

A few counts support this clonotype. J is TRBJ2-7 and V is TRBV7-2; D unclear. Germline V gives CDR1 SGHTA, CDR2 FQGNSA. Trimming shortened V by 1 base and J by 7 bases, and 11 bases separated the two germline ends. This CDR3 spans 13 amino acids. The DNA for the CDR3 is TGTGCCAGCAGCTTAGAGGTTTGGTTGGAGCAGTACTTC. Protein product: CASSLEVWLEQYF.

The CDR3 region is CASSPSATYEQYV. CDR3 coding DNA: TGTGCCAGCTCACCGTCGGCCACCTACGAGCAGTACGTC. J is TRBJ2-7 and V is TRBV18; D is uncertain. This CDR3 has 13 amino acids. V was shortened by 3 bases and J by 2 bases, with 8 bases between the two germline ends. From germline, CDR1 is KGHSH and CDR2 LQKENI.

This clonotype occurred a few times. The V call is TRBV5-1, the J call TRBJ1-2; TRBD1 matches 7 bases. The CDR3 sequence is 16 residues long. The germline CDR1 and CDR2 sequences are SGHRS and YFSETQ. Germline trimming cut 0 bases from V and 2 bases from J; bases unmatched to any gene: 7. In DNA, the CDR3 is TGCGCCAGCAGCTTGGGACAGGGTTTTTCGAACTATGGCTACACCTTC. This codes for CASSLGQGFSNYGYTF.

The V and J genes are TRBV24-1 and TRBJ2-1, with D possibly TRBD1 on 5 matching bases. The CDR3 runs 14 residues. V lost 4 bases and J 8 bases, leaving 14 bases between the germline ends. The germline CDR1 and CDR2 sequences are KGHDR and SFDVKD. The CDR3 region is CATSERGSRDEQFF. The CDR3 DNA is TGTGCCACCAGTGAAAGGGGAAGCAGGGATGAGCAGTTCTTC.

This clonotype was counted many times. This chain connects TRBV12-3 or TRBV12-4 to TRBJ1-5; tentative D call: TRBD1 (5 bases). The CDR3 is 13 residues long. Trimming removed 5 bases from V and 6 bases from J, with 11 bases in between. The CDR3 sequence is CASSGGDGQPQHF. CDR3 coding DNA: TGTGCCAGCAGTGGGGGTGACGGTCAGCCCCAGCATTTT.

The CDR3 DNA reads as TGTGCCAGCTCACCATTTGACGGGGGGGCTTCAGGAGATACGCAGTATTTT. Translating it yields CASSPFDGGASGDTQYF. This chain joins TRBV18 and TRBJ2-3; 8 bases are a match to TRBD2. This CDR3 region has 17 residues. Germline V gene lookup returns CDR1 KGHSH and CDR2 LQKENI. Trimming took 2 bases from V and 5 from J; bases not matched to a gene: 12.

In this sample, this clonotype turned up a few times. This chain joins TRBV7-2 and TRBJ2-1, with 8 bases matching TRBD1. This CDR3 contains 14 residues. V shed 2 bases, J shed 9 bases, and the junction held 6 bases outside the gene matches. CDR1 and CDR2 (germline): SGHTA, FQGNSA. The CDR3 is CASSLPWTGTEQFF. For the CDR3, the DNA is TGTGCCAGCAGCTTACCATGGACAGGGACTGAGCAGTTCTTC.

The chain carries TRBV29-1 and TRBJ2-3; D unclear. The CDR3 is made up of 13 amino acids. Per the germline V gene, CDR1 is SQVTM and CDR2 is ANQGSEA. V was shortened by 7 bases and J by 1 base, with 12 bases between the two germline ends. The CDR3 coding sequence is TGCAGCGCCCCCGGGCAGGGCACAGATACGCAGTATTTT. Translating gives CSAPGQGTDTQYF.

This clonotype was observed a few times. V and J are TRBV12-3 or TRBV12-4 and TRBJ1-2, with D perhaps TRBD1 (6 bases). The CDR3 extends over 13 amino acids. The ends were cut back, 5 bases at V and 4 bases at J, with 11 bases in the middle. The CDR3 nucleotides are TGTGCCAGCAGTCTAGGACAGAGCTATGGCTACACCTTC. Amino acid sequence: CASSLGQSYGYTF.

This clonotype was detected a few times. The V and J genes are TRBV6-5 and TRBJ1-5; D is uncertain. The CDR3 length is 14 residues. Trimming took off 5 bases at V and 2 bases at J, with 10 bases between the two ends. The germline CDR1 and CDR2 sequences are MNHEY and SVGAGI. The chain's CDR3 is CASSNSGGNQPQHF. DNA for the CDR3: TGTGCCAGCAGTAACAGTGGAGGCAATCAGCCCCAGCATTTT.

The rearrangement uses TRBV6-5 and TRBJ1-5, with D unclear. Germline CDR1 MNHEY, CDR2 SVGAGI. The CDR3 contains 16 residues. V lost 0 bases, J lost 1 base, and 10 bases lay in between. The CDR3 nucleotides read TGTGCCAGCAGTTACTCGATTGGCAAGAGCAATCAGCCCCAGCATTTT. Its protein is CASSYSIGKSNQPQHF.

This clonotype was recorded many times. Here the CDR3 reads CASRDRANQPQHF. For the CDR3, the DNA is TGTGCCAGCAGGGACAGGGCCAATCAGCCCCAGCATTTT. The chain links TRBV2 to TRBJ1-5; 8 bases line up with TRBD1. The CDR3 is made up of 13 amino acids. Germline trimming cut 6 bases from V and 3 bases from J; bases unmatched to any gene: 1. Germline lookup yields CDR1 SNHLY and CDR2 FYNNEI.

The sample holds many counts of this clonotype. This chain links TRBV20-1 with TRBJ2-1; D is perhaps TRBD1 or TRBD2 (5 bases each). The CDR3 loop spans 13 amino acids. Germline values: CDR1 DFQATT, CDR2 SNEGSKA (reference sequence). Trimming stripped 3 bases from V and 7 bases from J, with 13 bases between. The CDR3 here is CSASPGTGNEQFF. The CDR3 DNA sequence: TGCAGTGCTAGTCCGGGGACGGGGAATGAGCAGTTCTTC.

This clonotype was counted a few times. Written as DNA, the CDR3 is TGCAGTGCTAGAGATCGAGGGACTAGCGGGGGCTGGAGGGAGCAGTACGTC. It codes for CSARDRGTSGGWREQYV. This rearrangement joins TRBV20-1 to TRBJ2-7; 14 nucleotides match TRBD2. There are 17 residues in the CDR3. Germline lookup yields CDR1 DFQATT and CDR2 SNEGSKA (reference sequence). The V segment lost 0 bases and the J segment 7 bases; nucleotides outside the gene matches: 11.

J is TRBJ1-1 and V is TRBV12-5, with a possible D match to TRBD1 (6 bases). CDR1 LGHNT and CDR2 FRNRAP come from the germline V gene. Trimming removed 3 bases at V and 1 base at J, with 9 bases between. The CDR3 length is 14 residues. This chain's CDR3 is CASGFGTPNTEAFF. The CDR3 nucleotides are TGTGCTAGTGGTTTCGGGACACCGAACACTGAAGCTTTCTTT.

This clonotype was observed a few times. The CDR3 loop is CASSFGVTSGANVLTF. The CDR3, as DNA: TGTGCCAGCAGCTTTGGGGTAACCTCTGGGGCCAACGTCCTGACTTTC. The rearrangement uses TRBV5-4 and TRBJ2-6; no clear D gene. The CDR3 spans 16 residues. V was trimmed by 2 bases and J by 0 bases, leaving 9 bases between them. Looked up from germline, CDR1 is SGHNT and CDR2 is YYREEE (reference sequence).

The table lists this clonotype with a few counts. The CDR3 loop is CSARERQRNEQFF. CDR3 nucleotide sequence: TGCAGTGCTAGAGAACGGCAAAGAAATGAGCAGTTCTTC. The rearrangement uses TRBV20-1 and TRBJ2-1; D unclear. The germline V gene has CDR1 DFQATT and CDR2 SNEGSKA (reference sequence). Deletions cut 0 bases from V and 7 bases from J, with 10 bases between. The CDR3 contains 13 residues.

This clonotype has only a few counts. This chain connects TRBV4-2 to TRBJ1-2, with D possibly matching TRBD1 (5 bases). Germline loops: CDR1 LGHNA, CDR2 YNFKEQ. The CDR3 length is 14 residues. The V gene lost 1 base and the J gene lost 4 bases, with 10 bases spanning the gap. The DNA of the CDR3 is TGTGCCAGCAGCCAAGGCGGGGGGGTCTATGGCTACACCTTC. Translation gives CASSQGGGVYGYTF.

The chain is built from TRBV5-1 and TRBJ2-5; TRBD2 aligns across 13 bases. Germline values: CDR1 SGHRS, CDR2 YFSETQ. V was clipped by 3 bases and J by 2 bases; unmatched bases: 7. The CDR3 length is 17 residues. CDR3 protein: CASSSTGLAGEQETQYF. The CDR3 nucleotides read TGCGCCAGCAGCTCGACCGGACTAGCGGGGGAGCAAGAGACCCAGTACTTC.

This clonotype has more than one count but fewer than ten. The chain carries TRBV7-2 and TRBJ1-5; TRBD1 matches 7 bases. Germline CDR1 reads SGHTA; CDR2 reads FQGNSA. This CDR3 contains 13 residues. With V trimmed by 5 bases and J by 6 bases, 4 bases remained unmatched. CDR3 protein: CASSANRGQPQHF. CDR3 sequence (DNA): TGTGCCAGCAGCGCTAACAGGGGTCAGCCCCAGCATTTT.